Listed below are T cell receptor beta chains from one sample, sequenced in a study of blood T cell repertoires in COVID-19. Produced via immunoSEQ multiplex PCR; TCRdb's table is partial and in-frame only. The sample carries around 270,000 clones, approximately 88% recorded once. Source material: PBMCs or T cells enriched from blood (not recorded which). The receptors here all came from a middle-aged woman who had been exposed to COVID-19. Both conserved end residues are part of each CDR3. A D gene is named only where the DNA matches it firmly. Clone size, where shown, is once, few, many, or a class for clones that have expanded.

j_gene: TRBJ1-1
d_gene: TRBD1
abundance: -
v_gene: TRBV5-4
CDR3nt: TGTGCCAGCAGCACCAACAGGGGGAGGGCTTTCTTT
CDR3aa: CASSTNRGRAFF

j_gene: TRBJ2-3
d_gene: -
abundance: -
v_gene: TRBV5-6
CDR3nt: TGTGCCAGCAGCTTGGCGAGCATCCCGGATACGCAGTATTTT
CDR3aa: CASSLASIPDTQYF

j_gene: TRBJ1-4
d_gene: -
abundance: -
v_gene: TRBV4-2
CDR3nt: TGTGCCAGCAGCCAAGAAGGGACACGGCTGTTTTTT
CDR3aa: CASSQEGTRLFF

j_gene: TRBJ1-5
d_gene: -
abundance: -
v_gene: TRBV29-1
CDR3nt: TGCAGCGTTGGTCAAGGGGGACAGCCCCAGCATTTT
CDR3aa: CSVGQGGQPQHF

j_gene: TRBJ1-4
d_gene: -
abundance: -
v_gene: TRBV18
CDR3nt: TGTGCCAGCTCACTAGACATTGCAACTAATGAAAAACTGTTTTTT
CDR3aa: CASSLDIATNEKLFF

j_gene: TRBJ1-2
d_gene: TRBD1
abundance: -
v_gene: TRBV29-1
CDR3nt: TGCAGCGTTTTGGACAGGGGAGGGTATGGCTACACCTTC
CDR3aa: CSVLDRGGYGYTF

j_gene: TRBJ1-1
d_gene: -
abundance: -
v_gene: TRBV29-1
CDR3nt: TGCAGCGCCTTATTCCGGGTCGAAGCTTTCTTT
CDR3aa: CSALFRVEAFF

j_gene: TRBJ1-1
d_gene: -
abundance: -
v_gene: TRBV5-1
CDR3nt: TGCGCCAGCAGCTTGTTTTTCGGGGAGAACACTGAAGCTTTCTTT
CDR3aa: CASSLFFGENTEAFF

j_gene: TRBJ2-1
d_gene: -
abundance: -
v_gene: TRBV5-4
CDR3nt: TGTGCCAGCAGCTTGGGGCGGGGAGCATCAAGCTACAATGAGCAGTTCTTC
CDR3aa: CASSLGRGASSYNEQFF

j_gene: TRBJ1-4
d_gene: -
abundance: -
v_gene: TRBV5-1
CDR3nt: TGCGCCAGCAGCTTCCCGACAGGCGCCGGGGAAAAACTGTTTTTT
CDR3aa: CASSFPTGAGEKLFF

j_gene: TRBJ2-2
d_gene: TRBD2
abundance: -
v_gene: TRBV27
CDR3nt: TGTGCCAGCGGAGAGCGGGAGAGCACCGGGGAGCTGTTTTTT
CDR3aa: CASGERESTGELFF

j_gene: TRBJ1-6
d_gene: -
abundance: -
v_gene: TRBV6-5
CDR3nt: TGTGCCAGCACCCAAGGAGGGACTGGAAATTCACCCCTCCACTTT
CDR3aa: CASTQGGTGNSPLHF

j_gene: TRBJ2-5
d_gene: TRBD2
abundance: -
v_gene: TRBV24-1
CDR3nt: TGTGCCACCAGTGACCGGACTAGCGGGGGGCAAGAGACCCAGTACTTC
CDR3aa: CATSDRTSGGQETQYF

j_gene: TRBJ1-4
d_gene: TRBD1
abundance: once
v_gene: TRBV18
CDR3nt: TGTGCCAGCTCACCTCAATCGGGGACAGTTAATGAAAAACTGTTTTTT
CDR3aa: CASSPQSGTVNEKLFF

j_gene: TRBJ2-1
d_gene: -
abundance: -
v_gene: TRBV7-3
CDR3nt: TGTGCCAGCAGCTCACTTCCGGGACTGGCCTACAATGAGCAGTTCTTC
CDR3aa: CASSSLPGLAYNEQFF

j_gene: TRBJ1-2
d_gene: TRBD1
abundance: -
v_gene: TRBV4-3
CDR3nt: TGCGCCAGCAGCTCAACAGGGGCCGCTCTTGGTGGCTACACCTTC
CDR3aa: CASSSTGAALGGYTF

j_gene: TRBJ1-1
d_gene: -
abundance: -
v_gene: TRBV9
CDR3nt: TGTGCCAGCAGCGTAGGGGGACACCTGAACACTGAAGCTTTCTTT
CDR3aa: CASSVGGHLNTEAFF

j_gene: TRBJ1-1
d_gene: -
abundance: -
v_gene: TRBV2
CDR3nt: TGTGCCAGCAGTAGGCAGGGTGAGGTGGGCACTGAAGCTTTCTTT
CDR3aa: CASSRQGEVGTEAFF

j_gene: TRBJ2-2
d_gene: TRBD1
abundance: -
v_gene: TRBV7-2
CDR3nt: TGTGCCAGCAGCCATCAAACAGGGGTTATGAACACCGGGGAGCTGTTTTTT
CDR3aa: CASSHQTGVMNTGELFF

j_gene: TRBJ2-3
d_gene: -
abundance: -
v_gene: TRBV30
CDR3nt: TGTGCCTGGACAGGCGTAGGCAGGGGTCTAGGGTATTTT
CDR3aa: CAWTGVGRGLGYF

j_gene: TRBJ1-6
d_gene: -
abundance: -
v_gene: TRBV19
CDR3nt: TGTGCCAGTAGTAGATCGTCGCAGGGGTATTCACCCCTCCACTTT
CDR3aa: CASSRSSQGYSPLHF

j_gene: TRBJ2-3
d_gene: TRBD2
abundance: -
v_gene: TRBV3-1/TRBV3-2
CDR3nt: TGTGCCAGCAGCCAAGATAAGAGATCAGCGGGAGGAGCCACAGATACGCAGTATTTT
CDR3aa: CASSQDKRSAGGATDTQYF

j_gene: TRBJ2-1
d_gene: TRBD1
abundance: -
v_gene: TRBV7-9
CDR3nt: TGTGCCAGCAGCCTAGAGACAGGGGAAAATGAGCAGTTCTTC
CDR3aa: CASSLETGENEQFF

j_gene: TRBJ2-5
d_gene: -
abundance: -
v_gene: TRBV7-9
CDR3nt: TGTGCCAGCAGCTTAGGGACAGCGCCTCAAGAGACCCAGTACTTC
CDR3aa: CASSLGTAPQETQYF

j_gene: TRBJ1-4
d_gene: TRBD1
abundance: once
v_gene: TRBV10-3
CDR3nt: TGTGCCATCAGTGAGTCGCAGGGGGCCCCTGAAAAACTGTTTTTT
CDR3aa: CAISESQGAPEKLFF

j_gene: TRBJ2-6
d_gene: TRBD1
abundance: -
v_gene: TRBV7-6
CDR3nt: TGTGCCAGCAGCGATGGGACAGCTGTGGCCAACGTCCTGACTTTC
CDR3aa: CASSDGTAVANVLTF

j_gene: TRBJ2-7
d_gene: -
abundance: -
v_gene: TRBV28
CDR3nt: TGTGCCAGCAGGGCCGCGGGAAACTCCTACGAGCAGTACTTC
CDR3aa: CASRAAGNSYEQYF

j_gene: TRBJ1-3
d_gene: -
abundance: once
v_gene: TRBV28
CDR3nt: TGTGCCAGCAGTTTACCAGGGTCTGGAAACACCATATATTTT
CDR3aa: CASSLPGSGNTIYF

j_gene: TRBJ2-5
d_gene: -
abundance: -
v_gene: TRBV11-2
CDR3nt: TGTGCCAGCAGCTCTAGCCCGCAAGAGACCCAGTACTTC
CDR3aa: CASSSSPQETQYF

j_gene: TRBJ2-2
d_gene: TRBD1
abundance: -
v_gene: TRBV7-9
CDR3nt: TGTGCCAGCAGCTTCGGGAAGCCGGGACAGGGCCCCGGGGAGCTGTTTTTT
CDR3aa: CASSFGKPGQGPGELFF

j_gene: TRBJ1-1
d_gene: TRBD1
abundance: -
v_gene: TRBV25-1
CDR3nt: TGTGCCAGCAGTGAGGTATGGGGACAGGGGGACGGGAACACTGAAGCTTTCTTT
CDR3aa: CASSEVWGQGDGNTEAFF

j_gene: TRBJ2-2
d_gene: -
abundance: -
v_gene: TRBV5-1
CDR3nt: TGCGCCAGCAGCTTGGGTCTCGAGCTGTTTTTT
CDR3aa: CASSLGLELFF

j_gene: TRBJ2-7
d_gene: TRBD1
abundance: -
v_gene: TRBV10-3
CDR3nt: TGTGCCATCAGGAATGGACAGGGGGGCACCTACGAGCAGTACTTC
CDR3aa: CAIRNGQGGTYEQYF

j_gene: TRBJ2-1
d_gene: -
abundance: -
v_gene: TRBV5-1
CDR3nt: TGTGCCAGCACCCAGGACAGTTCCTACAATGAGCAGTTCTTC
CDR3aa: CASTQDSSYNEQFF

j_gene: TRBJ1-2
d_gene: -
abundance: -
v_gene: TRBV12-3/TRBV12-4
CDR3nt: TGTGCCAGCAGCCTTCGGGTTTTTGATGGCTACACCTTC
CDR3aa: CASSLRVFDGYTF

j_gene: TRBJ1-6
d_gene: TRBD1
abundance: once
v_gene: TRBV13
CDR3nt: TGTGCCAGCAGCTTAGGTTTGGGACAGGGGTTCTCACCCCTCCACTTT
CDR3aa: CASSLGLGQGFSPLHF

j_gene: TRBJ1-4
d_gene: TRBD1
abundance: -
v_gene: TRBV5-1
CDR3nt: TGCGCCAGCAGCTTGGGACAGGGAACTCAGAGGAAGTCCGATGAAAAACTGTTTTTT
CDR3aa: CASSLGQGTQRKSDEKLFF

j_gene: TRBJ1-1
d_gene: -
abundance: -
v_gene: TRBV7-9
CDR3nt: TGTGCCAGCAGCTTTCGGGTTAACACTGAAGCTTTCTTT
CDR3aa: CASSFRVNTEAFF

j_gene: TRBJ2-1
d_gene: TRBD1
abundance: -
v_gene: TRBV19
CDR3nt: TGTGCCAGTAGTATGGGACAGGGAACCAATGAGCAGTTCTTC
CDR3aa: CASSMGQGTNEQFF

j_gene: TRBJ2-1
d_gene: -
abundance: -
v_gene: TRBV7-2
CDR3nt: TGTGCCAGCAGCTTAGGGGGGCATCCCGACAATGAGCAGTTCTTC
CDR3aa: CASSLGGHPDNEQFF

j_gene: TRBJ1-6
d_gene: -
abundance: -
v_gene: TRBV30
CDR3nt: TGTGCCTCAGCGGGGACGGTTCGACCCCTCCACTTT
CDR3aa: CASAGTVRPLHF

j_gene: TRBJ1-1
d_gene: TRBD1
abundance: -
v_gene: TRBV9
CDR3nt: TGTGCCAGCAGCGGGGACAGGACTGAAGCTTTCTTT
CDR3aa: CASSGDRTEAFF

j_gene: TRBJ2-1
d_gene: TRBD1
abundance: -
v_gene: TRBV19
CDR3nt: TGTGCCAGTAACCCGGGGACAGACTTTCTCTACAATGAGCAGTTCTTC
CDR3aa: CASNPGTDFLYNEQFF

j_gene: TRBJ1-1
d_gene: TRBD1
abundance: -
v_gene: TRBV18
CDR3nt: TGTGCCAGCTCACTAGGGACAGGGGGAGGTGAAGCTTTCTTT
CDR3aa: CASSLGTGGGEAFF

j_gene: TRBJ1-4
d_gene: -
abundance: once
v_gene: TRBV7-6
CDR3nt: TGTGCCAGCAGCTTCCGGATGAGGGGGACTAATGAAAAACTGTTTTTT
CDR3aa: CASSFRMRGTNEKLFF

j_gene: TRBJ1-2
d_gene: -
abundance: -
v_gene: TRBV28
CDR3nt: TGTGCCAGCAGTTTAATGGTCGGCTATGGCTACACCTTC
CDR3aa: CASSLMVGYGYTF

j_gene: TRBJ2-7
d_gene: TRBD1
abundance: -
v_gene: TRBV28
CDR3nt: TGTGCCAGCAGTTTGGGTGACAGGGTTGTTGAAGAGCAGTACTTC
CDR3aa: CASSLGDRVVEEQYF

j_gene: TRBJ2-1
d_gene: -
abundance: -
v_gene: TRBV6-4
CDR3nt: TGTGCCAGCAGCCTAGACGGGACAATTAGTGAGCAGTTCTTC
CDR3aa: CASSLDGTISEQFF

j_gene: TRBJ2-1
d_gene: -
abundance: -
v_gene: TRBV12-3/TRBV12-4
CDR3nt: TGTGCCAGCAGTCCCAGTCGCCATGAGCAGTTCTTC
CDR3aa: CASSPSRHEQFF

j_gene: TRBJ1-1
d_gene: -
abundance: -
v_gene: TRBV28
CDR3nt: TGTGCCAGCGGTGGACAGCGAGAAATGAACACTGAAGCTTTCTTT
CDR3aa: CASGGQREMNTEAFF

j_gene: TRBJ2-1
d_gene: -
abundance: -
v_gene: TRBV7-3
CDR3nt: TGTGCCAGCAGCTTACTTCAAGCGAGCTCCTACAATGAGCAGTTCTTC
CDR3aa: CASSLLQASSYNEQFF

j_gene: TRBJ2-6
d_gene: TRBD1
abundance: -
v_gene: TRBV5-5
CDR3nt: TGTGCCAGCAGCCAAGGACAGGGGGCGCATAGTGCCAACGTCCTGACTTTC
CDR3aa: CASSQGQGAHSANVLTF